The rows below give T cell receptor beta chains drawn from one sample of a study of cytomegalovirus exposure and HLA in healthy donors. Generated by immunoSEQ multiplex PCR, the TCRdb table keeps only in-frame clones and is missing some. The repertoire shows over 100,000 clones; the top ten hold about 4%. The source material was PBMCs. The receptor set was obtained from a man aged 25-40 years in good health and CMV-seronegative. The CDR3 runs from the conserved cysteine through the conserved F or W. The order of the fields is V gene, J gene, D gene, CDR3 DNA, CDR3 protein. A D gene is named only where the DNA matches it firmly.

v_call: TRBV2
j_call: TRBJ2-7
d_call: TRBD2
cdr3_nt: TGTGCCACAGCACCCACTAGCGGCCTCTCCTACGAGCAGTACTTC
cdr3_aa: CATAPTSGLSYEQYF

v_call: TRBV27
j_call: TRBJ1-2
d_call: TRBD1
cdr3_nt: TGTGCCAGCAGTTCCTACGGACAGGGGGAGATATATGGCTACACCTTC
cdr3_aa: CASSSYGQGEIYGYTF

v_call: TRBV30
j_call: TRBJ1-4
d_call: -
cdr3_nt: TGTGCCTGTCCTTCAACGGGGGGCTCGGAAAAACTGTTTTTT
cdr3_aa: CACPSTGGSEKLFF

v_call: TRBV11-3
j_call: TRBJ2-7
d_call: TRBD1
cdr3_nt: TGTGCCAGCAGCTTGGACAGGGGCGAGCAGTACTTC
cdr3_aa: CASSLDRGEQYF

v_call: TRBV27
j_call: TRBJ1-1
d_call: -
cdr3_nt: TGTGCCAGCAGTTTTAGGCAGGGAACTCTGAACACTGAAGCTTTCTTT
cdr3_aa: CASSFRQGTLNTEAFF

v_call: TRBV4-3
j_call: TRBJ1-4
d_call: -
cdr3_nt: TGCGCCAGCAGCCAAGGGGCTGGTAATGAAAAACTGTTTTTT
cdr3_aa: CASSQGAGNEKLFF

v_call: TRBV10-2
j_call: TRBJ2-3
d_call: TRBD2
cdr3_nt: TGCGCCAGCAGTGGAGCGGGGGGGCCCCCAGATACGCAGTATTTT
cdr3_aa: CASSGAGGPPDTQYF

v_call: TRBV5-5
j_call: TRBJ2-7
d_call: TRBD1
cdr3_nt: TGTGCCAGCAGCTTGGGCAATCCGGGACAGGGGTCCAAGCAGTACTTC
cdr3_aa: CASSLGNPGQGSKQYF

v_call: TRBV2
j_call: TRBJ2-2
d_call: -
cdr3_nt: TGTGCCAGCAGTGCGGAAGCGGGTTTTACCGGGGAGCTGTTTTTT
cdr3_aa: CASSAEAGFTGELFF

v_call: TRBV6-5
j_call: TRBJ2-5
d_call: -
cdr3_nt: TGTGCCAGCAGGCCGGGACTGGCACAAGAGACCCAGTACTTC
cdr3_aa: CASRPGLAQETQYF

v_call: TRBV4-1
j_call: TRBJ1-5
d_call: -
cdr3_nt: TGCGCCAGCGCCGGGGAGCCCGGGGAGTATAAGGGCAATCAGCCCCAGCATTTT
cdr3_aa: CASAGEPGEYKGNQPQHF

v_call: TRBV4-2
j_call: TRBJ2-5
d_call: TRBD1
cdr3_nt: TGTGCCAGCAGCCACAACAGGGGGCAAGAGACCCAGTACTTC
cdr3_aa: CASSHNRGQETQYF

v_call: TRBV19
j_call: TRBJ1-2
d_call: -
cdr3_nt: TGTGCCAGTAGTATATTTGGGGGGGCAGGCTACACCTTC
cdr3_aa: CASSIFGGAGYTF

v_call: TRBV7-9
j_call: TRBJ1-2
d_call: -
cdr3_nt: TGTGCCAGCAGCTTTAGACAGGACTTTAACTATGGCTACACCTTC
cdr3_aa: CASSFRQDFNYGYTF

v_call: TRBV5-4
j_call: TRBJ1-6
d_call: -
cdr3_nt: TGTGCCAGCAGCCCGGTGCGGGGCAATTCACCCCTCCACTTT
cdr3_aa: CASSPVRGNSPLHF

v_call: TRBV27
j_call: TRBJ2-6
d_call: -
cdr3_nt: TGTGCCAGCGGGACTCTCGGAATCGACAAGATCTCTGGGGCCAACGTCCTGACTTTC
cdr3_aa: CASGTLGIDKISGANVLTF

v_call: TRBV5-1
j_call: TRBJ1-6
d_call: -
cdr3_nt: TGCGCCAGCAGCTTACAGGGTTCGAATTCACCCCTCCACTTT
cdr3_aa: CASSLQGSNSPLHF

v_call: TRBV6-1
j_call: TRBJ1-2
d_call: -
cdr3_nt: TGTGCCAGCAGTGAAGCGATCAGGGAAGGGTATGGCTACACCTTC
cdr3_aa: CASSEAIREGYGYTF

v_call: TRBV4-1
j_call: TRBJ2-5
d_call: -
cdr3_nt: TGCGCCAGCAGCCAAGATCTTGGGCAGACCCAGTACTTC
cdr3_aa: CASSQDLGQTQYF

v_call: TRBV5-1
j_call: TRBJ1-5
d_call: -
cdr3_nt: TGCGCCAGCAGCTACGGGGGGCGAAGCAATCAGCCCCAGCATTTT
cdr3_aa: CASSYGGRSNQPQHF

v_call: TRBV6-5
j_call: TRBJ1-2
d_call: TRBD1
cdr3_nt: TGTGCCAGCAGTCGGACAGGGGTGGATGGCTACACCTTC
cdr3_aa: CASSRTGVDGYTF

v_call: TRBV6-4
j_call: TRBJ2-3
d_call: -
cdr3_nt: TGTGCCAGCAGTGACAGACTACGCACAGATACGCAGTATTTT
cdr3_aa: CASSDRLRTDTQYF

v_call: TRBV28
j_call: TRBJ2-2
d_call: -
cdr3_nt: TGTGCCAGCAGATCCCCTTTGAGAGAGCCGAACACCGGGGAGCTGTTTTTT
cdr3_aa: CASRSPLREPNTGELFF

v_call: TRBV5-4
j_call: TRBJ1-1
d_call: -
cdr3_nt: TGTGCCAGCAGCTTGCGGGGGGGGATGAACACTGAAGCTTTCTTT
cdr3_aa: CASSLRGGMNTEAFF

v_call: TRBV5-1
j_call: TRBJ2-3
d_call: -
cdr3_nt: TGCGCCAGCAGCGGGGGGACGGTTGGGGCAGATACGCAGTATTTT
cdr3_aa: CASSGGTVGADTQYF

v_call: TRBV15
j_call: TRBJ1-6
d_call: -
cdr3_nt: TGTGCCACCAGCAGAGGCCCCAGGGGCAGTAAAAATTCACCCCTCCACTTT
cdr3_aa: CATSRGPRGSKNSPLHF

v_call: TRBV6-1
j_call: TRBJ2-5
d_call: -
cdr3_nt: TGTGCCAGCAGTGACTACAGGGACCAAGAGACCCAGTACTTC
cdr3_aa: CASSDYRDQETQYF

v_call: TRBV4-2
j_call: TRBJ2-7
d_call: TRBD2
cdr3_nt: TGTGCCAGCAGCCCAGAACTAGCGGGGGCCTACGAGCAGTACTTC
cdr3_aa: CASSPELAGAYEQYF

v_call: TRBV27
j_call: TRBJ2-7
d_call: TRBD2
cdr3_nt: TGTGCCAGCAGTATACTAGCGGGGGGCTACGAGCAGTACTTC
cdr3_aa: CASSILAGGYEQYF

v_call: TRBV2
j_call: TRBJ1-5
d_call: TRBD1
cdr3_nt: TGTGCCAGCACCGGACAGGGTAGGGAGCCCCAGCATTTT
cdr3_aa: CASTGQGREPQHF

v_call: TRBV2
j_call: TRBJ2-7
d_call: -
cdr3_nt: TGTGCCAGCTCATTGGAGTCCTACGAGCAGTACTTC
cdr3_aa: CASSLESYEQYF

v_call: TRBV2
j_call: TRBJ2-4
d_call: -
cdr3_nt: TGTGCCAGCATCGAATTAGGGGCGGTAGCCAAAAACATTCAGTACTTC
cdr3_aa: CASIELGAVAKNIQYF

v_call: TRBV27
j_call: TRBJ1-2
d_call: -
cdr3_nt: TGTGCCAGCAGTTTAAGCGGAGGGGCCCGCGGCTATGGCTACACCTTC
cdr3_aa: CASSLSGGARGYGYTF

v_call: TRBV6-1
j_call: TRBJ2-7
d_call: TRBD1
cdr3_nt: TGTGCCACACAGGGGTCCCACGAGCAGTACTTC
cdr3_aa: CATQGSHEQYF

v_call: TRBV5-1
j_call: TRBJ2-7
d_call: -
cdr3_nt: TGCGCCAGCAGCTTGCAGGCTAGCTCAACCTACGAGCAGTACTTC
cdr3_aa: CASSLQASSTYEQYF

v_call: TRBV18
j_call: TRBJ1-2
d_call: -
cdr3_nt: TGTGCCAGCTCACCAGTGACATCCCATGGCTACACCTTC
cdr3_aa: CASSPVTSHGYTF

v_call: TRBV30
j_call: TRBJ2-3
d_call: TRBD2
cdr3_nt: TGTGCCTGGAGCTTTAGCGGGGGGGCCCCAGATACGCAGTATTTT
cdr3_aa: CAWSFSGGAPDTQYF

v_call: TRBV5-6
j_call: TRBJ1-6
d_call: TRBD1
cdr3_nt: TGTGCCAGCAGCATCGAGGGGACAGGAGATTCACCCCTCCACTTT
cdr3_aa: CASSIEGTGDSPLHF

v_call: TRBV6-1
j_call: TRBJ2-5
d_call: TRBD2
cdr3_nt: TGTGCCAGCAGTGAGGGACTAGCGGGGGGTACGTCGTACCAAGAGACCCAGTACTTC
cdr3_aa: CASSEGLAGGTSYQETQYF

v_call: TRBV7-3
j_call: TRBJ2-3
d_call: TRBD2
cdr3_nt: TGTGCCAGCAGCCTTACGGGGGGTCTGACAGATACGCAGTATTTT
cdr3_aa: CASSLTGGLTDTQYF

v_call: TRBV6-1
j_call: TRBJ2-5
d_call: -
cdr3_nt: TGTGCCAGCAGTGAAGAAGCGGGCTTCGGGGAGACCCAGTACTTC
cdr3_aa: CASSEEAGFGETQYF

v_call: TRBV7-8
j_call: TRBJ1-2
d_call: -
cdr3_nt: TGTGCCAGCAGCTTAGGCGAAACTAACTATGGCTACACCTTC
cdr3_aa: CASSLGETNYGYTF

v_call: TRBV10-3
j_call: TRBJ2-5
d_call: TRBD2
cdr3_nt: TGTGCCGCCGGGACTAGCGGGGACCGCCAAGAGACCCAGTACTTC
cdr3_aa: CAAGTSGDRQETQYF

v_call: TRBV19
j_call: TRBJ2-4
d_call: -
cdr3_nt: TGTGCCAGTAGTATCATAGGGGTAGCCAAAAACATTCAGTACTTC
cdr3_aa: CASSIIGVAKNIQYF

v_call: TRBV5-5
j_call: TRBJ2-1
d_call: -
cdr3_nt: TGTGCCAGCAGCTTGAGAAGTGAGACAAGTAGCTCCTACAATGAGCAGTTCTTC
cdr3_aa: CASSLRSETSSSYNEQFF

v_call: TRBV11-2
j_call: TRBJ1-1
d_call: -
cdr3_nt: TGTGCCAGCAGCCCGACCTCGGGAACTTTAAACACTGAAGCTTTCTTT
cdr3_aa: CASSPTSGTLNTEAFF

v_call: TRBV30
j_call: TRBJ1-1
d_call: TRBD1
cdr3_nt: TGTGCCTGGAGTAACAGGGGTCGGGCTCGAACTGAAGCTTTCTTT
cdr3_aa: CAWSNRGRARTEAFF

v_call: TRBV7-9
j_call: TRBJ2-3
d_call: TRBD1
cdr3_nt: TGTGCCAGCAGCTTTCGACAGGGTTACACAGATACGCAGTATTTT
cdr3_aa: CASSFRQGYTDTQYF

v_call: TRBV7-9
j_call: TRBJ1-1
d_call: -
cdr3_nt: TGTGCCAGCAGCTTAATTGAGGGCGCCGGTTTCTTT
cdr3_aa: CASSLIEGAGFF

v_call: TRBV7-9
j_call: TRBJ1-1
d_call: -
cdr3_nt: TGTGCCAGCAGCCCCCCGAAGGGTGGAGGTACTGAAGCTTTCTTT
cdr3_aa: CASSPPKGGGTEAFF

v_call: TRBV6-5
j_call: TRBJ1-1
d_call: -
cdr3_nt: TGTGCCAGCAGCCCCCTGGGAGGGATGGACACTGAAGCTTTCTTT
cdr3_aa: CASSPLGGMDTEAFF

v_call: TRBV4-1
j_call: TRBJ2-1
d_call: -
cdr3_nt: TGCGCCAGCAGCCATGTCGACATGGGCCTGTCCTACAATGAGCAGTTCTTC
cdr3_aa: CASSHVDMGLSYNEQFF

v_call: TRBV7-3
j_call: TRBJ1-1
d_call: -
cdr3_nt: TGTGCCAGCAGCCCAGGGTTTAGGGCTGAAGCTTTCTTT
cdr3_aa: CASSPGFRAEAFF

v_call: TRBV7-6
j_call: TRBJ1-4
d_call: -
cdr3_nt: TGTGCCAGCAGCTTAGAAGGACAGAATAATGAAAAACTGTTTTTT
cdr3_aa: CASSLEGQNNEKLFF

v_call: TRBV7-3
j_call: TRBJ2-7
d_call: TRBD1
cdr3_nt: TGTGCCAGCAGCTTAGGTCACAGGGGGCCGGACGAGCAGTACTTC
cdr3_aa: CASSLGHRGPDEQYF

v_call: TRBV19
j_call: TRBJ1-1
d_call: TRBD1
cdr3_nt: TGTGCCAGTAGTAAGGGACAGGTAGCCACTGAAGCTTTCTTT
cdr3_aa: CASSKGQVATEAFF

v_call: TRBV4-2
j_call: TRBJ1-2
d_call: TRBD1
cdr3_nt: TGTGCCAGCAGCCAAGATCTACAGGGGAGTGGCTACACCTTC
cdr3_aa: CASSQDLQGSGYTF